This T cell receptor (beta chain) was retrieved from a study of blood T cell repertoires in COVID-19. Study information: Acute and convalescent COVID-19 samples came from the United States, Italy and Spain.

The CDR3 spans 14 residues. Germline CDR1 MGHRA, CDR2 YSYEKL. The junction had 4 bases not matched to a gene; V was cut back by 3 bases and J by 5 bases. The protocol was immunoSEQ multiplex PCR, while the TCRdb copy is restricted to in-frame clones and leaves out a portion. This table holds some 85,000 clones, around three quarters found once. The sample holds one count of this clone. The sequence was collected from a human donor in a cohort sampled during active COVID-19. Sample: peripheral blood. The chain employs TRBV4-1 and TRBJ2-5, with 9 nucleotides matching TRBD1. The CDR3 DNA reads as TGCGCCAGCAGCCAGGGACAGGGTAGGGAGACCCAGTACTTC. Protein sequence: CASSQGQGRETQYF.